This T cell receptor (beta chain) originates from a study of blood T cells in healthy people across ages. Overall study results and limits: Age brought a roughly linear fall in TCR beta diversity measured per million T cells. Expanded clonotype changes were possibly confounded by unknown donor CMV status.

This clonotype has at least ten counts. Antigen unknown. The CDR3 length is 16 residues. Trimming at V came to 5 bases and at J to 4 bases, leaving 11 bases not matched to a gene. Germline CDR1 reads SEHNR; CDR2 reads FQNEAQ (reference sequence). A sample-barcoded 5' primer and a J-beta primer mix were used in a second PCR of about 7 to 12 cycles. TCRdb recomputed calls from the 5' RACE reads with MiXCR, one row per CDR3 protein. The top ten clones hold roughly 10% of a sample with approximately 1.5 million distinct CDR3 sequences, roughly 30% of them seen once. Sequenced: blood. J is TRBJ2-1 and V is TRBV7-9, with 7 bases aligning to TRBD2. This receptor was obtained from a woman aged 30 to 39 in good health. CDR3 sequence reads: CASSPETSGVYNEQFF. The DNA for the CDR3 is TGTGCCAGCAGCCCCGAAACGAGCGGGGTTTACAATGAGCAGTTCTTC.